This T cell receptor (beta chain) was profiled in a study of molecular identifiers for immune sequencing clone quantification. Study outcomes and limitations: Over 97% of effector molecules, yet under 1% of naive-cell molecules, were held by clones above 20 RNA copies. Shared barcodes on identical TCR molecules could underestimate the sizes of highly expanded clones.

This clonotype has a count of ten or more. Its antigen is unidentified. As CD8+CD4-CCR7+CD45RA+ cells, naive CD8 T cells were sorted. Germline CDR1 reads SGHVS; CDR2 reads FQNEAQ. This CDR3 comprises 17 residues. The junction had 9 bases not matched to a gene; V was cut back by 1 base and J by 4 bases. Using its own MiXCR run on the PCR reads, TCRdb lists one record per CDR3 protein. The sample carries about 320,000 distinct CDR3 sequences, about 21% recorded once. Sample: naive CD8+ T cells from blood, with Jurkat cell RNA spiked in. Regarding subset: FACS-sorted CD8+CD4-CCR7+CD45RA+ naive T cells. V gene TRBV7-8 combines with J gene TRBJ2-1, with TRBD1 matching 8 bases. The receptor was isolated from a human donor in good health. Some libraries in this study had Jurkat cell RNA spiked in. In DNA form, the CDR3 reads TGTGCCAGCAGCTTAGTTCGTGGGACAGGCATATACAATGAGCAGTTCTTC. This sequence encodes CASSLVRGTGIYNEQFF. The full variable domain, rest sourced from reference TRBV7-8 and TRBJ2-1, is GAGVSQSPRYKVAKRGQDVALRCDPISGHVSLFWYQQALGQGPEFLTYFQNEAQLDKSGLPSDRFFAERPEGSVSTLKIQRTQQEDSAVYLCASSLVRGTGIYNEQFFGPGTRLTVL.